This T cell receptor beta chain stems from a study of CD8+CD57+ T cells in acquired aplastic anemia. A few counts support this clonotype. Genomic DNA, the template, was used for profiling of the TCR beta VDJ and CDR3. TCRdb re-analysed the reads in MiXCR, keeping a single row per CDR3 protein. The sample lists about 470,000 distinct CDR3 sequences; roughly 34% were seen once. An expansion of CD8+CD57+ cells by flow cytometry had been shown in patients chosen for sequencing. CDR3 length: 17 residues. V lost 2 bases and J lost 0, with 11 bases in between. The germline V gene encodes CDR1 LGHNA and CDR2 YSLEER.

The sequence came from a human donor with aplastic anemia. V is TRBV4-3 and J is TRBJ2-6; D not certain. The sample taken for sequencing was sorted CD4+, CD8+, or CD8+CD57+ T cells (not recorded which) from PBMCs. This CDR3 reads CASSQFYGSSGANVLTF. The CDR3 DNA is TGCGCCAGCAGCCAATTCTACGGAAGCTCTGGGGCCAACGTCCTGACTTTC.